This TCR beta chain was obtained from a study of T-cell memory formation after mild COVID-19. The study's findings and limits: Mainly in CM and EM were contracting CD4+ clones; CD8+ were in EMRA.

From germline, CDR1 is LGHDT and CDR2 YNNKEL (reference sequence). The CDR3 is made up of 13 amino acids. V was cut by 4 bases and J by 3 bases, with 9 bases left in between. Concerning this clonotype itself: The antigen is not known.

A 5'RACE reaction primed in the constant segment made cDNA libraries of TCR alpha and TCR beta, and these carried sample barcodes and UMIs. Each CDR3 protein gets one entry after TCRdb re-called the 5' RACE reads with MiXCR. The table lists almost 350,000 distinct CDR3 sequences, around a fifth of them singletons. The sequence derives from a young man who had mild COVID-19 (a few samples of this study predate the infection). Cell type and time point are not known. This sequence joins TRBV3-1 and TRBJ1-2; tentative D call: TRBD1 (5 bases). Material for sequencing was PBMCs or a T cell subset sorted from them (not recorded which). CDR3 sequence: CASSPQTDYGYTF. The CDR3 DNA reads TGTGCCAGCAGCCCGCAGACAGACTATGGCTACACCTTC.